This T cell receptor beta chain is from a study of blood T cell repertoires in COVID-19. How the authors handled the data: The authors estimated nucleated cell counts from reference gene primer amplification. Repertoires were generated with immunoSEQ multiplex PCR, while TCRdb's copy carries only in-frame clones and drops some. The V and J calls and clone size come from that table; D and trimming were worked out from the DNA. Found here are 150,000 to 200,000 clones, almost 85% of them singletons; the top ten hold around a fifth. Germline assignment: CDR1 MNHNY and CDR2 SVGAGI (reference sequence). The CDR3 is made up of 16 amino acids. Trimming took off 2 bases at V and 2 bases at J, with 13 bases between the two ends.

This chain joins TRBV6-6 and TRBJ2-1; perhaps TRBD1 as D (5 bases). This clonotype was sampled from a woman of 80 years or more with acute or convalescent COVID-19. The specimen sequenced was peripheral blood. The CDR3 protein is CASSYLPQGTYNEQFF. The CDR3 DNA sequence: TGTGCCAGCAGTTACCTCCCCCAGGGCACCTACAATGAGCAGTTCTTC.